Sequencing of this T cell receptor beta chain was carried out in a study of T cell clusters in autoimmune cytopenias. On the study more broadly: The median distinct TRB clonotype count was fewer than 3,000 per sample, from a median around 52,000 reads. Study-level points and caveats: Comparing secondary cytopenia with chronic lymphocytic leukemia showed no cluster-lack signature, apparently masked by lymphoma repertoire. The T cell clusters were defined only in silico, without experimental functional validation.

TRB was amplified from around 250 ng of peripheral blood genomic DNA per sample. With regard to this clonotype: What it binds is not known.

This CDR3 is built from 15 residues. Multiplex touch-down PCR amplified TRB using TRB-A and TRB-B pools in one tube. TCRdb re-called the multiplex PCR reads and shows each CDR3 protein once, DNA omitted. This table lists under 9,500 distinct CDR3 sequences. The sequenced sample consisted of peripheral blood. The chain joins TRBV12-3 or TRBV12-4 to TRBJ1-4; with no DNA, the TCRdb D assignment of TRBD1 cannot be verified. This receptor was obtained from a human donor with an autoimmune cytopenia or autoimmune hepatitis (not recorded which). The CDR3 loop reads CASRPGQASNEKLFF.